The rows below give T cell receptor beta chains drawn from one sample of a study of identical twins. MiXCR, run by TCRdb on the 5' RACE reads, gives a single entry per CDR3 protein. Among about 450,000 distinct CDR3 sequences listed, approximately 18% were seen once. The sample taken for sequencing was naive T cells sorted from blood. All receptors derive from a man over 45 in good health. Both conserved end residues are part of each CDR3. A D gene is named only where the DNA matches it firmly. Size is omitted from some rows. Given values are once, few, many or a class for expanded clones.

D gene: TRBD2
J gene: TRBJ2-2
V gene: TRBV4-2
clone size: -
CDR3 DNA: TGTGCCAGCAGCCAAGTTGCGGGAGGGCCGGTCGGGGAGCTGTTTTTT
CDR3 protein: CASSQVAGGPVGELFF

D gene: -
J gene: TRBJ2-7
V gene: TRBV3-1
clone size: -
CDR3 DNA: TGTGCCAGCAGCCAATGGACAGCTTTCGACTTC
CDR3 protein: CASSQWTAFDF

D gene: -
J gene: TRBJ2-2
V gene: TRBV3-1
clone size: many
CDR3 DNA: TGTGCCAGCAGCCGAGAGTACACCGGGGAGCTGTTTTTT
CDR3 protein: CASSREYTGELFF

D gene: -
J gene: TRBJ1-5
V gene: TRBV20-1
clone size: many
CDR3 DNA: TGCAGTGCTAGCACGGACCGGTTGCCCCAGCATTTT
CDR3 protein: CSASTDRLPQHF

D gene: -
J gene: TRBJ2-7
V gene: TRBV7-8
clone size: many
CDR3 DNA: TGTGCCAGCAGCTTAGCTGACGGACCCTACGAGCAGTACTTC
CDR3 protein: CASSLADGPYEQYF

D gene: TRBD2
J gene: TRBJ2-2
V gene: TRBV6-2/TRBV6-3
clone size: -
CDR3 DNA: TGTGCCAGCAGTCGGACTAGCGGATCGAACACCGGGGAGCTGTTTTTT
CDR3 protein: CASSRTSGSNTGELFF

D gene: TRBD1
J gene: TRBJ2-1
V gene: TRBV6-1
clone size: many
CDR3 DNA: TGTGCCAGCAGAACCGGGACAGGGTACAATGAGCAGTTCTTC
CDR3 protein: CASRTGTGYNEQFF

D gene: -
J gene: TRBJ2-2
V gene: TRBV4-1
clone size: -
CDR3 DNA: TGCGCCAGCAGCCAAGAGACGGTTGCGGGGAGGACCGGGGAGCTGTTTTTT
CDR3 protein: CASSQETVAGRTGELFF

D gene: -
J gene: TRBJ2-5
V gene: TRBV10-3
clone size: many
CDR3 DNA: TGTGCCATCAGTGGTGCTAGGGGAGAGACCCAGTACTTC
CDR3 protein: CAISGARGETQYF

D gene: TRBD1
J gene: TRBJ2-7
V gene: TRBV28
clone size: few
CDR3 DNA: TGTGCCAGCAGTTTGGGACAGAAGCACGAGCAGTACTTC
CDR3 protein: CASSLGQKHEQYF

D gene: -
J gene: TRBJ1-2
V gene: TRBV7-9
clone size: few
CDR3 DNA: TGTGCCAGCAGCGATCTTGAGGTCTCTAGCTACACCTTC
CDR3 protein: CASSDLEVSSYTF

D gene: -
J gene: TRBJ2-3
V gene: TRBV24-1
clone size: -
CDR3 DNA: TGTGCCACCAGTGATTTGTATGAGGGAGCAGATACGCAGTATTTT
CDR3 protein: CATSDLYEGADTQYF

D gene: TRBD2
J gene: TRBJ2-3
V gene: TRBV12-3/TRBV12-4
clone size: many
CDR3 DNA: TGTGCCAGCAGTTCCCCCGGGACTAGCTTGCCAGATACGCAGTATTTT
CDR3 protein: CASSSPGTSLPDTQYF

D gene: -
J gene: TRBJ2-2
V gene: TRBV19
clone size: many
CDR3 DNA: TGTGCCAGTAGTCTCTTGTTTTCCGGGGAGCTGTTTTTT
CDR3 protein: CASSLLFSGELFF

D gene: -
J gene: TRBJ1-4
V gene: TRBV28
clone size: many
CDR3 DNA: TGTGCCAGCAGTCCGTCTATAGCGACTAATGAAAAACTGTTTTTT
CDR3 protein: CASSPSIATNEKLFF

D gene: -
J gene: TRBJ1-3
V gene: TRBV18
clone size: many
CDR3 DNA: TGTGCCAGCTCACCACCGGGAAGGAACACCATATATTTT
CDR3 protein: CASSPPGRNTIYF

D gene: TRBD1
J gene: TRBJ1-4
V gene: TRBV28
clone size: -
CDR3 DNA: TGTGCCAGCAGTTTGACGATAGGGACAGGGAGTGAAAAACTGTTTTTT
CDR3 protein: CASSLTIGTGSEKLFF

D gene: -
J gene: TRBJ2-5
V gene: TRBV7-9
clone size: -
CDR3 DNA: TGTGCCAGCAGCCGGATTCCCCCTGTGCTTGAAGAGACCCAGTACTTC
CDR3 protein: CASSRIPPVLEETQYF

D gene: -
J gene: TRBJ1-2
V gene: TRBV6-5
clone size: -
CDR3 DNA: TGTGCCAGCAGTTACTCTCGGCAGATCTATGGCTACACCTTC
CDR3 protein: CASSYSRQIYGYTF

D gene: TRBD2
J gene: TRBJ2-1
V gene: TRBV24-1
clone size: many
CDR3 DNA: TGTGCCACCAGTGATTCCGGGACTAGCGGCCCCCGCTACAATGAGCAGTTCTTC
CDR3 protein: CATSDSGTSGPRYNEQFF

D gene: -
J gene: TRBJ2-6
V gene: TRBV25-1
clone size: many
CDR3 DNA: TGTGCCAGCAGTGAAGGCGTGAATATCCTGACTTTC
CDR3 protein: CASSEGVNILTF

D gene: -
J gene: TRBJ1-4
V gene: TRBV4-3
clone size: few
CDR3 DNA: TGCGCCACCAGAGGGGGACCAAATGAAAAACTGTTTTTT
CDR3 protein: CATRGGPNEKLFF

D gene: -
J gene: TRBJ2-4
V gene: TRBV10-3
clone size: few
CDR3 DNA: TGTGCCATCAGTGAGTCAAGCGGATTAGCCAAAAACATTCAGTACTTC
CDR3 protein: CAISESSGLAKNIQYF

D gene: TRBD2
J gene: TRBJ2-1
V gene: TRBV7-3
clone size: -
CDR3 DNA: TGTGCCAGCAGCCCTGGGACTAGCTTCAATGAGCAGTTCTTC
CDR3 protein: CASSPGTSFNEQFF

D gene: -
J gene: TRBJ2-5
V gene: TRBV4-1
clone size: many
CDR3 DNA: TGCGCCAGCAGTGAGGGCAGGGGGGGAGAGACCCAGTACTTC
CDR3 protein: CASSEGRGGETQYF

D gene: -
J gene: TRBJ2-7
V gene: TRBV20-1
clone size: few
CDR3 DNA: TGCAGTGCTAGACCTCAGGGGCAGCCCTTCGAGCAGTACTTC
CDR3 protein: CSARPQGQPFEQYF

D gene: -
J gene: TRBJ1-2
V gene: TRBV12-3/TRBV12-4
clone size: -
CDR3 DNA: TGTGCCAGTGAAATCGGGGACATATTTCGCCCAATTTCTGGCTACACCTTC
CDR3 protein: CASEIGDIFRPISGYTF

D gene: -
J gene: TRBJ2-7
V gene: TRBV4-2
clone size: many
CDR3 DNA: TGTGCCAGCAGCCAAGAATCTACAGGGATCTCCTACGAGCAGTACTTC
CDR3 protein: CASSQESTGISYEQYF

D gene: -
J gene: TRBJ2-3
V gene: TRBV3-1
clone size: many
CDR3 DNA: TGTGCCAGCAGCCGGAATCCTTTGGGCACAGATACGCAGTATTTT
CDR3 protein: CASSRNPLGTDTQYF

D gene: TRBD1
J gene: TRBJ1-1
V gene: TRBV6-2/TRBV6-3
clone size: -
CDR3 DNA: TGTGCCAGCAGGGGACAGGGCATCCCTGAAGCTTTCTTT
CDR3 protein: CASRGQGIPEAFF

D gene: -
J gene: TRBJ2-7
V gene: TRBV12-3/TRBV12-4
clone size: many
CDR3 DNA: TGTGCCAGCAGTGCCCGGGACGGGAGCTCCTACGAGCAGTACTTC
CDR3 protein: CASSARDGSSYEQYF

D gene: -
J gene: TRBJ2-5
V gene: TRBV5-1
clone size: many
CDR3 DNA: TGCGCCAGCAGGTCCCTCCCAACTCAAGAGACCCAGTACTTC
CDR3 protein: CASRSLPTQETQYF

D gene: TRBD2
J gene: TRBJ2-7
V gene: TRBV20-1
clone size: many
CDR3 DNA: TGCAGTGCTAGAGATGGCAAGCGGGGCGGCTACGAGCAGTACTTC
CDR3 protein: CSARDGKRGGYEQYF

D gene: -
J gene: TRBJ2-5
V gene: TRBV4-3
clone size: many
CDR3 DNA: TGCGCCAGCAGCCAAGATTGGCTTACAGACCAAGAGACCCAGTACTTC
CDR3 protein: CASSQDWLTDQETQYF

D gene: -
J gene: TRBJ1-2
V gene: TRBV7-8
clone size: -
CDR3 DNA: TGTGCCAGCAGCTTAGGGGGACGAGGGGTCTATGGCTACACCTTC
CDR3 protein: CASSLGGRGVYGYTF

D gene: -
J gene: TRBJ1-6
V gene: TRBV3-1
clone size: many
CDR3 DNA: TGTGCCAGCAGCCAAGGACCGGGGAATTCACCCCTCCACTTT
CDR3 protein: CASSQGPGNSPLHF

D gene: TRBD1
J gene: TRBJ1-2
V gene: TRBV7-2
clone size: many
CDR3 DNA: TGTGCCAGCAGCTTGGTCCAGGGGGCCGGGGGCTACACCTTC
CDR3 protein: CASSLVQGAGGYTF

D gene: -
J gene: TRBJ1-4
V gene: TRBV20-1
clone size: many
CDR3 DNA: TGCAGTGCTAGAGGGGACTTGGGTGAAAAACTGTTTTTT
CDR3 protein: CSARGDLGEKLFF

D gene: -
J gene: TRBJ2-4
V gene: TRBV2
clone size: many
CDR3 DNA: TGTGCCAGCAGTGAATATCTGGAGCCCCTCCTTCTAGCCAAAAACATTCAGTACTTC
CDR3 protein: CASSEYLEPLLLAKNIQYF

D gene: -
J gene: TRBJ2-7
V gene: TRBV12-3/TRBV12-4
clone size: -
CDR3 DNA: TGTGCCAGCAGGCTGGGGCAGGGAGCCTACGAGCAGTACTTC
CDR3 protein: CASRLGQGAYEQYF

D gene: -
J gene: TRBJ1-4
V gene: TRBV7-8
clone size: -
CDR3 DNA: TGTGCCAGCAGCTTGGATCGGCTACGTCAGGTTGAAAAACTGTTTTTT
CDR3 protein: CASSLDRLRQVEKLFF

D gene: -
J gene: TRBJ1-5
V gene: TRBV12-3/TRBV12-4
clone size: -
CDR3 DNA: TGTGCCAGCAGTTCCCGGACGGCCAATCAGCCCCAGCATTTT
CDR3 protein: CASSSRTANQPQHF

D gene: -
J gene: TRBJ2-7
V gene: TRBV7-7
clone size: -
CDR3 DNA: TGTGCCAGCAGCCCTGGGCCAGCGCAGTACTTC
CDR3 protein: CASSPGPAQYF

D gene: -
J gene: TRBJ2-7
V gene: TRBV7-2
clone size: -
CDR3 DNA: TGTGCCAGCAGCCCCTGGGCCCCCTACGAGCAGTACTTC
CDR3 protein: CASSPWAPYEQYF

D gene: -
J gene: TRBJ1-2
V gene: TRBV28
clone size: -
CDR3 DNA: TGTGCCAGCCGGGCGGGGCTGAGCCATGGCTACACCTTC
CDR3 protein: CASRAGLSHGYTF

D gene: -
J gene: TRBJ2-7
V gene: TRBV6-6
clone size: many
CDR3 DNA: TGTGCCAGCAGGCCACTACCCTCCTACGAGCAGTACTTC
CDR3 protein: CASRPLPSYEQYF

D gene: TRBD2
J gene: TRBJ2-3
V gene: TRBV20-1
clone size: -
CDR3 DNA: TGCAGTGCTGGGGGGGGTACGAGCACAGATACGCAGTATTTT
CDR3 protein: CSAGGGTSTDTQYF

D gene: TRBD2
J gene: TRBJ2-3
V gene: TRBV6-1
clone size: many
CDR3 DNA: TGTGCCAGCAGCCTCGGACTAGCGGGAGTTGGGCAGTATTTT
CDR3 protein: CASSLGLAGVGQYF

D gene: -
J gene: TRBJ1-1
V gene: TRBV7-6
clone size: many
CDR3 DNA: TGTGCCAGCAGCTTAGCGCCCCCACAGTTAGACACTGAAGCTTTCTTT
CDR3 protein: CASSLAPPQLDTEAFF

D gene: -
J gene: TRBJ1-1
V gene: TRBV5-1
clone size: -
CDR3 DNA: TGCGCCAGCAGCTTGGGACTGACACAGAACACTGAAGCTTTCTTT
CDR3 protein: CASSLGLTQNTEAFF

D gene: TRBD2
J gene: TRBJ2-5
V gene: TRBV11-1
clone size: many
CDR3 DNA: TGTGCCAGCAGCTTCTCGTCGGGACTAGCGATACAGACCCAGTACTTC
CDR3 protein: CASSFSSGLAIQTQYF

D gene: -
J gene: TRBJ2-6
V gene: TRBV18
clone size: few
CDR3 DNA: TGTGCCAGCTCGTGGAAGCAGGACTCTGGGGCCAACGTCCTGACTTTC
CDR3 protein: CASSWKQDSGANVLTF

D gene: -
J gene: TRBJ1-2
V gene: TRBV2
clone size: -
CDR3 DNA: TGTGCCAGCTATCGTTCGGACAGTCGCTATGGCTACACCTTC
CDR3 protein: CASYRSDSRYGYTF

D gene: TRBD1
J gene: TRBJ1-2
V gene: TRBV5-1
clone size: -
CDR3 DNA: TGCGCCAGCAGCTACGCCGGGACAGGGGATAGCTATGGCTACACCTTC
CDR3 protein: CASSYAGTGDSYGYTF

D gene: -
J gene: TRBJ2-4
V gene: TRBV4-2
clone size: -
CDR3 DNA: TGTGCCAGCAGCCAAGACTGGGACCTTGGCAGGGGGGGAAACATTCAGTACTTC
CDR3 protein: CASSQDWDLGRGGNIQYF

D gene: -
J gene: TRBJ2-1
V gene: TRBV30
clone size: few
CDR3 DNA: TGTGCCTGGAGTCGACAGCAGATTCTAGCGTCATCGAGATGGGCCTACAATGAGCAGTTCTTC
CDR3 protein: CAWSRQQILASSRWAYNEQFF

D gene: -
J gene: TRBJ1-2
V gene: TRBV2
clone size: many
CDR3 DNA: TGTGCCAGCAGCGGGCAGGGAGGCGGCTACACCTTC
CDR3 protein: CASSGQGGGYTF

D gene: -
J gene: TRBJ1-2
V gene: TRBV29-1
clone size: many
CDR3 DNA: TGCAGCGTTAAGGAGAACAGGGAGGCCTATGGCTACACCTTC
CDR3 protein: CSVKENREAYGYTF

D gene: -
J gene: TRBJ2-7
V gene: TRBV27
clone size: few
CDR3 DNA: TGTGCCAGCAGTTTATTTGCAGACTACGAGCAGTACTTC
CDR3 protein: CASSLFADYEQYF

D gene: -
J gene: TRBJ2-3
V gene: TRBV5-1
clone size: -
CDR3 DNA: TGCGCCAGCAGCGAGGGACAACACACAGATACGCAGTATTTT
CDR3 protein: CASSEGQHTDTQYF